This entry concerns a single T cell receptor (beta chain). The sample comes from a study of shared clonotypes between healthy human individuals. Trimming cost V 3 bases and J 7 bases, with 16 bases left between them. CDR3 length equals 14 residues. CDR1 is SGHDT, CDR2 YYEEEE, per germline. The naive CD8 subset, CD45RO-negative cells positively selected for CCR7, excluded terminally differentiated effector memory CD45RA+ cells. Assay: immunoSEQ multiplex PCR; the TCRdb copy retains only in-frame clones and omits some. The sample includes roughly 590,000 clones, roughly 95% of them seen just once. The receptor comes from a woman younger than 45 in good health. The specimen was naive CD8+ T cells sorted from blood. This rearrangement joins TRBV5-6 to TRBJ1-1, with D hard to call. The CDR3 spells CASSWPGEGVEAFF. For the CDR3, the DNA is TGTGCCAGCAGCTGGCCCGGGGAGGGTGTTGAAGCTTTCTTT.